This T cell receptor beta chain was observed in a study of regulatory T cells in long-lasting Graves disease. Turning to the study itself: In persistent Graves' disease, antithyroid drugs had been taken for over 5 years and TSH receptor antibodies stayed positive.

Germline CDR1 and CDR2: MDHEN and SYDVKM. The length of the CDR3 is 14 residues. V dropped 8 bases and J dropped 1 base, with 15 bases sitting between them. With iRepertoire HTBI primers and Arm-PCR of CDR3 regions, TCR beta libraries were built. In the authors' methods: From all samples, identification returned some 15 TRBJ and around 62 TRBV segments. TCRdb reanalysed the multiplex PCR reads using MiXCR and keeps one entry per CDR3 protein. The V and J calls were determined by TCRdb, not by the authors. The table has around 400,000 distinct CDR3 sequences, over 20% seen once; the top ten hold roughly an eighth. A remark on this clonotype: Its antigen is not identified.

Whole-study results and caveats: Persistent disease was associated with favored TRBV28 usage and with favored use of TRBJ1-2 and TRBJ2-5. Small numbers of samples may have cut accuracy.

Time point: persistent/refractory GD, antithyroid drugs over 5 years with positive TRAb. PBMCs were the source of the RNA used for TCR sequencing. The starting material was peripheral blood mononuclear cells (PBMCs), obtained when the disease was refractory, from a patient treated with antithyroid drugs. The chain uses TRBV28 and TRBJ2-7; possible D gene TRBD2, 5 bases. The receptor was isolated from a female donor with Graves disease. The chain's CDR3 is CASFETGSSYEQYF. The CDR3 nucleotides read TGTGCCAGCTTTGAAACGGGATCATCCTACGAGCAGTACTTC. The variable domain in full, with the rest retrieved from reference TRBV28 and TRBJ2-7, is DVKVTQSSRYLVKRTGEKVFLECVQDMDHENMFWYRQDPGLGLRLIYFSYDVKMKEKGDIPEGYSVSREKKERFSLILESASTNQTSMYLCASFETGSSYEQYFGPGTRLTVT.